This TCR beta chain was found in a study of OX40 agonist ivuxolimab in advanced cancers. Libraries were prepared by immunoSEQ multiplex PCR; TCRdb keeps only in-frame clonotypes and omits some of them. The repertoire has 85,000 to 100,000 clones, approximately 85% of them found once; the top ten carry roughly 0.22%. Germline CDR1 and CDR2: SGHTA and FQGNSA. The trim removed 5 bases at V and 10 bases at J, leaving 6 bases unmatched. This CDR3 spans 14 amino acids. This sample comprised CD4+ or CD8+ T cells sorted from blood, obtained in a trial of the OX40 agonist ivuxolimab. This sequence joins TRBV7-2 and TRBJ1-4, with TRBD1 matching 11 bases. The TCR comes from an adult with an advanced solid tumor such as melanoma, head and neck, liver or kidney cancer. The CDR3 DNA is TGTGCCAGCAGCGGGGGACAGGGGGTCGGAAAACTGTTTTTT. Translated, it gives CASSGGQGVGKLFF.